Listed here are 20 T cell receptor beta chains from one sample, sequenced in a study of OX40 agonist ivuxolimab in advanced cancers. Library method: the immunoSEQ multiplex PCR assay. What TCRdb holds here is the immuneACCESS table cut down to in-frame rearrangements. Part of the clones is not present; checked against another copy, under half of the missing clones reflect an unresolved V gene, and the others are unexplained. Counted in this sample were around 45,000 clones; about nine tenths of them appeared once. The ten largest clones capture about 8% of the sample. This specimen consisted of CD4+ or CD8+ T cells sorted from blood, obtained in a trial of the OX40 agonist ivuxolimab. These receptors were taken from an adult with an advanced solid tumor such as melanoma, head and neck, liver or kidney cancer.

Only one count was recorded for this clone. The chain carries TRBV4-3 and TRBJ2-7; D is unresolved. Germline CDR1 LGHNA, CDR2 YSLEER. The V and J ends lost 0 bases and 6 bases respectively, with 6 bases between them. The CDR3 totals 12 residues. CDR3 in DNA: TGCGCCAGCAGCCAAGACTGGGGCGAGCAGTACTTC. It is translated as CASSQDWGEQYF.

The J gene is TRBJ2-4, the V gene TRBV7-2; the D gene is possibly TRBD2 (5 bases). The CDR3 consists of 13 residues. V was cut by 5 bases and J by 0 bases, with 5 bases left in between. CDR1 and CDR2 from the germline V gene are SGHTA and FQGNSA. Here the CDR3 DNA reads TGTGCCAGCAGCCGGGGAGCCAAAAACATTCAGTACTTC. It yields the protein CASSRGAKNIQYF.

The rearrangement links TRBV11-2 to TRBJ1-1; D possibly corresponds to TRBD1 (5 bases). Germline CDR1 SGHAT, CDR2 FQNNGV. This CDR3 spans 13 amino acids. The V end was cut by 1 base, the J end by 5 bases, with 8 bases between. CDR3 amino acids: CASSLGGPTEAFF. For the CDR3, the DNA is TGTGCCAGCAGCTTAGGGGGCCCAACTGAAGCTTTCTTT.

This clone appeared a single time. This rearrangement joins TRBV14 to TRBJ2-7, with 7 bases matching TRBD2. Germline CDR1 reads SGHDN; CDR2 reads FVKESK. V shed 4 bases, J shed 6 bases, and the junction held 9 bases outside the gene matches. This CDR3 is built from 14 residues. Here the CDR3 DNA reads TGTGCCAGCAGCCGAGCGGGGACCTTCGGCGAGCAGTACTTC. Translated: CASSRAGTFGEQYF.

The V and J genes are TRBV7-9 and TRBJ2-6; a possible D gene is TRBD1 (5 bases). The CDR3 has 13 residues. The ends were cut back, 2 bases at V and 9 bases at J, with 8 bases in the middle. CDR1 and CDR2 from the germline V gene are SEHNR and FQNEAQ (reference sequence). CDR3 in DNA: TGTGCCAGCAGCTTAAGACAGCTCAACGTCCTGACTTTC. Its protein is CASSLRQLNVLTF.

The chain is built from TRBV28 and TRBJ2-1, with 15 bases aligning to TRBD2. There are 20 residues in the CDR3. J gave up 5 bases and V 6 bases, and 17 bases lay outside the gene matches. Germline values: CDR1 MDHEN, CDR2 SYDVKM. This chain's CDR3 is CASSPGTSGRLGPKNNEQFF. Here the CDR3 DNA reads TGTGCCAGCAGCCCCGGGACTAGCGGGAGGCTCGGCCCGAAAAACAATGAGCAGTTCTTC.

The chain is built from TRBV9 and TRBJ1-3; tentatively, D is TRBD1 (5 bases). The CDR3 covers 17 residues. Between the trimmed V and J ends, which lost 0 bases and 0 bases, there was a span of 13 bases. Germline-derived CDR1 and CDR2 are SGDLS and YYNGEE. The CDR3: CASSVEWGLSSGNTIYF. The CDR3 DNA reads TGTGCCAGCAGCGTAGAGTGGGGCCTCAGCTCTGGAAACACCATATATTTT.

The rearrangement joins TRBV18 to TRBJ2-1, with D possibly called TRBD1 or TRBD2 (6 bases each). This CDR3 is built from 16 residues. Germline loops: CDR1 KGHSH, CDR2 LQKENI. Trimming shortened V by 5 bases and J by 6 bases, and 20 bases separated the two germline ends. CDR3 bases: TGTGCCAGCTCAGCATGGGGGGCAAGTTTTGGCAATGAGCAGTTCTTC. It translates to CASSAWGASFGNEQFF.

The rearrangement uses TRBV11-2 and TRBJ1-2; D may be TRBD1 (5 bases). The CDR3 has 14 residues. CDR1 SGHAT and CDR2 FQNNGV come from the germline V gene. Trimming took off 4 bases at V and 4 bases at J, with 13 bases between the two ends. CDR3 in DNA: TGTGCCAGCAGCTCACCCAGGGTTGGCTATGGCTACACCTTC. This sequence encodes CASSSPRVGYGYTF. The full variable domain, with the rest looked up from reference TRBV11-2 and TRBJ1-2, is EAGVAQSPRYKIIEKRQSVAFWCNPISGHATLYWYQQILGQGPKLLIQFQNNGVVDDSQLPKDRFSAERLKGVDSTLKIQPAKLEDSAVYLCASSSPRVGYGYTFGSGTRLTVV.

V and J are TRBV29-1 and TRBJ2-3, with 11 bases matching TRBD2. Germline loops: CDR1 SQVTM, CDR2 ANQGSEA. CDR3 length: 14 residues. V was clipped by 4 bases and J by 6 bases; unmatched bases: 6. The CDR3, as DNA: TGCAGCGTTGCATTAGCGGGAGGGGGGGATACGCAGTATTTT. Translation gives CSVALAGGGDTQYF.

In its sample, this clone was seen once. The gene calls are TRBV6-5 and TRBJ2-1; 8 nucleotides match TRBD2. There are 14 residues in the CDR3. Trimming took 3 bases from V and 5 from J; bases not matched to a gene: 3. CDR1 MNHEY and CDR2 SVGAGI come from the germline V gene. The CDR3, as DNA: TGTGCCAGCAGTTATACTAGCGGAGACAATGAGCAGTTCTTC. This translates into CASSYTSGDNEQFF.

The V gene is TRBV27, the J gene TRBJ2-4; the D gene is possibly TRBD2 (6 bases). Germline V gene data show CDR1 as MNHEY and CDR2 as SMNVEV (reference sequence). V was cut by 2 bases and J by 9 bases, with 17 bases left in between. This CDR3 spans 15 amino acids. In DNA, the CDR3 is TGTGCCAGCAGTTTAATGGGGGGAGAGAGGGGCATTCAGTACTTC. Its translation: CASSLMGGERGIQYF.

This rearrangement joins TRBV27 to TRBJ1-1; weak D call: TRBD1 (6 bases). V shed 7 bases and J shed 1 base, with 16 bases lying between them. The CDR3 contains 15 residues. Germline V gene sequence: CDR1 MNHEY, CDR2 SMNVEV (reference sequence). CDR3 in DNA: TGTGCCAGCATGAGTAGGGGGAGTGGGAACACTGAAGCTTTCTTT. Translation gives CASMSRGSGNTEAFF.

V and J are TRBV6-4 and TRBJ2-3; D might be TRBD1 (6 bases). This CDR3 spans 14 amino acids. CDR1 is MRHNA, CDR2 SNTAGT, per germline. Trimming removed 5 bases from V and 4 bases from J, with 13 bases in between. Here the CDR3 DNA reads TGTGCCAGCAGTCCCCAGGGGAGTGCAGATACGCAGTATTTT. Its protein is CASSPQGSADTQYF.

The chain's CDR3 is CASSAGGYNEQFF. The DNA for the CDR3 is TGTGCCAGTAGTGCGGGGGGCTACAATGAGCAGTTCTTC. The chain links TRBV19 to TRBJ2-1; 8 nucleotides align to TRBD2. Losses at the gene ends were 5 bases for V and 3 bases for J; bases not matched to a gene: 0. The CDR3 is 13 amino acids. The germline V gene encodes CDR1 LNHDA and CDR2 SQIVND (reference sequence).

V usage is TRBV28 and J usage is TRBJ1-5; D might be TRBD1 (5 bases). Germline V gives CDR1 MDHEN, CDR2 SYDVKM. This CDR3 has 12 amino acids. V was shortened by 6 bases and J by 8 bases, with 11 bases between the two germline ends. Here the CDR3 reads CASRSTVKPQHF. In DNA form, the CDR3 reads TGTGCCAGCAGATCGACAGTAAAGCCCCAGCATTTT.

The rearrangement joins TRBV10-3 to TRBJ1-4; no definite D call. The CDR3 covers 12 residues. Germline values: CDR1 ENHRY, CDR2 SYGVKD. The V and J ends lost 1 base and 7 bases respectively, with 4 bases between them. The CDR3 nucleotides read TGTGCCATCAGTGAGTGGGGTGAAAAACTGTTTTTT. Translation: CAISEWGEKLFF.

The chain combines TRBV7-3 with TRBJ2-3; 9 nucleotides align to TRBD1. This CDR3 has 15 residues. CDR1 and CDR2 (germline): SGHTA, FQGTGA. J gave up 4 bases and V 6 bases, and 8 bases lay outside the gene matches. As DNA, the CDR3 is TGTGCCAGCAGTTCGGGACAGGGCCCTTCAGATACGCAGTATTTT. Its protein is CASSSGQGPSDTQYF. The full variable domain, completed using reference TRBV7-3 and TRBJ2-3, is GAGVSQTPSNKVTEKGKYVELRCDPISGHTALYWYRQSLGQGPEFLIYFQGTGAADDSGLPNDRFFAVRPEGSVSTLKIQRTERGDSAVYLCASSSGQGPSDTQYFGPGTRLTVL.

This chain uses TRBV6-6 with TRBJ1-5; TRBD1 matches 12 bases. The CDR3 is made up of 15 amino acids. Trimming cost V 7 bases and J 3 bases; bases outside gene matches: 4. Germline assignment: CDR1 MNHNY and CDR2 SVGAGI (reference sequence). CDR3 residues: CASTPGQGANQPQHF. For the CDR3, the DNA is TGTGCCAGCACCCCGGGACAGGGGGCCAATCAGCCCCAGCATTTT.

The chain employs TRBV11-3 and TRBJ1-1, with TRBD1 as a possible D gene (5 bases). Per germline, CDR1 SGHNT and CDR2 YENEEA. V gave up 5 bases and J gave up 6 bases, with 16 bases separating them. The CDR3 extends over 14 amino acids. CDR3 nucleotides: TGTGCCAGCAGCCCCCCCCGGGGCGCTCCTGAAGCTTTCTTT. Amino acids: CASSPPRGAPEAFF.